The clone carrying this TCR beta chain was found a few times. What it recognizes is unknown. The source material, RNA transcripts, was used to amplify TCR beta CDR3 regions. HTBI primers were the set used in a first-round RT-PCR of the TCR CDR3. TCRdb re-derived calls from the multiplex PCR reads in MiXCR, one entry per CDR3 protein. The sample includes about 400,000 distinct CDR3 sequences, 15% of them seen just once. This specimen belongs to a study of T cells in Graves' hyperthyroidism and ophthalmopathy. Study-level background: Peripheral blood sampling occurred at initial diagnosis, before any treatment. Study-wide findings and caveats: Most thyroid clonotypes with frequency above 0.001 were detected in blood. Ophthalmopathy prediction by the model preceded onset by a median roughly 6.3 months.

CDR3 length: 16 amino acids. Trimming pared 7 bases from V and 0 bases from J, leaving 16 bases between. Per the germline V gene, CDR1 is MDHEN and CDR2 is SYDVKM. Source material: blood. This sequence joins TRBV28 and TRBJ1-5, with D uncertain. The sequence came from an older woman with Graves' ophthalmopathy. The CDR3 nucleotides are TGTGCCAGCAAAGGGTTCAGGTTTAATAGCAATCAGCCCCAGCATTTT. Amino acid sequence: CASKGFRFNSNQPQHF.